The present TCR beta chain was sequenced within a study of control samples from healthy donors and cancer patients (dated by TCRdb to the early 2020s). The receptor library was made with the immunoSEQ multiplex PCR assay. TCRdb re-hosts the immuneACCESS table, in-frame sequences only. Its copies lack some clones; in the studies checked, an unresolved V gene accounts for under half of them, and the cause for the rest is not known. In all, the sample holds approximately 150,000 clones, and approximately 91% of those were seen once. 2% of the sample comes from the top ten. For CDR1 and CDR2, the germline V gene lists MNHEY and SVGAGI. V and J lose 5 bases and 2 bases, and a span of 15 bases separates them. The CDR3 sequence holds 15 residues, the cysteine and phenylalanine included. Of the read, only the CDR3 DNA is kept; its 45 bases are in frame from base 1. Turning to this clone: Its binding antigen is unknown. The record has no base qualities; no much larger clone is one base away.

This TCR came from a middle-aged woman in good health. Sequencing was carried out using blood. The sequence is built from TRBV6-5 and TRBJ1-2; confidence is insufficient to name the D gene. The DNA sequence is given as TGTGCCAGCAGTCCTACCCCGGGAGTAAACTATGGCTACACCTTC. It codes for CASSPTPGVNYGYTF.